Sequencing of this T cell receptor (beta chain) was carried out in a study of blood T cells in healthy people across ages. Study-level points and caveats: Among long-lived donors, naive CD4+ cells were more numerous and diversity higher than in aged donors. Across the age range, TCR beta diversity per million T cells fell in a roughly linear way.

Using a J-beta primer mix together with a sample-barcoded 5' primer, a second PCR was run for roughly 6 to 11 cycles. Via MiXCR, TCRdb re-called the 5' RACE reads, giving one row per CDR3 protein. The table includes roughly 560,000 distinct CDR3 sequences, less than 25% detected once. Total RNA amounts of at least 5.5 micrograms were extracted per sample. Concerning this clonotype: Its antigen is unknown.

V was clipped by 5 bases and J by 0 bases; unmatched bases: 7. The CDR3 is made up of 16 amino acids. Germline assignment: CDR1 MNHEY and CDR2 SVGAGI. The sample was also reused in another study, on T cells of mothers and their children. This second report adds: None of the identified T cell clones proved to be persistent microchimeric clones.

Sequenced input: blood. The V and J genes are TRBV6-5 and TRBJ2-3; 8 bases map to TRBD2. The origin of this receptor is a boy between 10 and 17 years old in good health. The CDR3 region is CASSPSAGGSTDTQYF. CDR3 DNA: TGTGCCAGCAGTCCCTCGGCGGGGGGTAGCACAGATACGCAGTATTTT.